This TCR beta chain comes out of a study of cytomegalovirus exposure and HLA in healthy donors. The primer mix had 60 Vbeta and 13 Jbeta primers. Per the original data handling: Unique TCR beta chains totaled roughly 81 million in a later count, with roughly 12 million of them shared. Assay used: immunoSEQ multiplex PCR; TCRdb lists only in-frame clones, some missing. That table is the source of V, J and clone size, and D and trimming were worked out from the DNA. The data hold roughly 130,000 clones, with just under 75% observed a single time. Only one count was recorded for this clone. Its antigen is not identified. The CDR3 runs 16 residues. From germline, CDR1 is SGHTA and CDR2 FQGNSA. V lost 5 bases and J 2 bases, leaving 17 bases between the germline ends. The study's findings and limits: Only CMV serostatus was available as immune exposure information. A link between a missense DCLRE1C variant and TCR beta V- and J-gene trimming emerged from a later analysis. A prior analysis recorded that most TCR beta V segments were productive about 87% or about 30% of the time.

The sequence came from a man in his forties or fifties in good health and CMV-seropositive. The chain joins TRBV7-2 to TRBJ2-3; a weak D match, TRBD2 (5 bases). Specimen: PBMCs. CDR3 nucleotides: TGTGCCAGCAGCGAGAGGACTTTTTCGCTCACAGATACGCAGTATTTT. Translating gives CASSERTFSLTDTQYF. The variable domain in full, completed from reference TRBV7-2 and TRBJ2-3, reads GAGVSQSPSNKVTEKGKDVELRCDPISGHTALYWYRQSLGQGLEFLIYFQGNSAPDKSGLPSDRFSAERTGGSVSTLTIQRTQQEDSAVYLCASSERTFSLTDTQYFGPGTRLTVL.